This TCR beta chain came from a study of cytomegalovirus exposure and HLA in healthy donors. A multiplex PCR was run with 60 Vbeta primers and 13 Jbeta primers. Only in-frame clones appear in the TCRdb table, and some are missing; sequencing was by immunoSEQ multiplex PCR. The sample yields 150,000 to 200,000 clones, around 81% seen once. This CDR3 region has 12 residues. From germline, CDR1 is MNHNY and CDR2 SVGAGI (reference sequence). Deletions cut 7 bases from V and 2 bases from J, with 8 bases between. This sequence joins TRBV6-6 and TRBJ1-1; unclear D gene. This receptor was identified in a woman aged 40 to 49 in good health and CMV-seronegative. Input material: PBMCs. This chain's CDR3 is CASKPVNTEAFF. DNA of the CDR3: TGTGCCAGCAAACCGGTTAACACTGAAGCTTTCTTT.